This TCR beta chain comes out of a study of blood T cell repertoires in COVID-19. Followed longitudinally, the Seattle patients had been enrolled during active infection. Some clones are missing from TCRdb's copy, which holds only in-frame ones; the method was immunoSEQ multiplex PCR. There are about 100,000 clones in the sample; roughly 90% occur only once, and about 4.2% lies in the top ten. Trimming left V 1 base short and J 4 bases short, with 10 bases between. Germline-derived CDR1 and CDR2 are MDHEN and SYDVKM. The CDR3 has 14 residues. The sequence came from a human donor with COVID-19, enrolled during active disease. The donor label of this sample is uncertain. The chain links TRBV28 to TRBJ1-2; no clear D. Sequencing was carried out using peripheral blood. CDR3 in amino acids: CASSLSQASYGYTF. In DNA, the CDR3 is TGTGCCAGCAGTTTATCCCAGGCTTCCTATGGCTACACCTTC.